Below, 6 T cell receptor beta chains from the same sample are listed, as sequenced in a study of T cell repertoires in cytomegalovirus infection. These TCRs are of unknown antigen specificity. Via MiXCR, TCRdb re-called the reads, giving one row per CDR3 protein. Among 450,000 to 600,000 distinct CDR3 sequences listed, 30% to 35% were seen once. Sequenced here: cultured PBMCs, sampled from culture after CMV antigen stimulation. All receptors come from a human donor in good health (CMV status not recorded). Some clones in this sample may be carry-over from other donors' samples.

There are a few counts of this clonotype. The J gene is TRBJ2-7, the V gene TRBV7-6; 10 bases are a match to TRBD1. In germline, CDR1 is SGHVS, CDR2 FNYEAQ. The CDR3 runs 15 residues. V was clipped by 4 bases and J by 3 bases; unmatched bases: 6. CDR3 amino acids: CASSSWTGGFYEQYV. CDR3 bases: TGTGCCAGCAGCTCCTGGACAGGGGGATTCTACGAGCAGTACGTC.

This clonotype was counted a few times. The rearrangement joins TRBV12-3 or TRBV12-4 to TRBJ2-5; 8 nucleotides align to TRBD1. V lost 10 bases, J lost 4 bases, and 14 bases stayed unmatched. The CDR3 extends over 15 amino acids. The CDR3 here is CATLGGQGEVETQYF. The CDR3 DNA sequence: TGTGCCACCTTGGGAGGACAGGGAGAAGTAGAGACCCAGTACTTC.

The chain employs TRBV7-8 and TRBJ1-5; TRBD1 matches at 10 bases. The V gene end was trimmed by 6 bases and the J gene end by 7 bases; junction bases not matched to a gene: 9. The germline V gene has CDR1 SGHVS and CDR2 FQNEAQ. The CDR3 sequence is 15 residues long. Here the CDR3 reads CASSSGTGVSQPQHF. DNA of the CDR3: TGTGCCAGCAGTTCCGGGACAGGGGTGTCACAGCCCCAGCATTTT.

This clonotype was found a few times. The chain combines TRBV6-2 or TRBV6-3 with TRBJ2-1; a possible D gene is TRBD2 (5 bases). The germline CDR1 and CDR2 sequences are MNHEY and SVGEGT. The CDR3 is 11 residues long. Trimming removed 7 bases from V and 7 bases from J, with 8 bases in between. CDR3 protein: CASTRANEQFF. CDR3 sequence (DNA): TGTGCCAGCACGAGGGCGAATGAGCAGTTCTTC.

V and J are TRBV27 and TRBJ1-1, with D perhaps TRBD1 (5 bases). This CDR3 has 16 amino acids. Looked up from germline, CDR1 is MNHEY and CDR2 is SMNVEV (reference sequence). V dropped 0 bases and J dropped 1 base, with 12 bases sitting between them. The CDR3 nucleotides read TGTGCCAGCAGTTTATCGTCAGGGAGGGCGAACACTGAAGCTTTCTTT. Residues: CASSLSSGRANTEAFF.

The CDR3 DNA reads as TGCGCCAGCAGCCAAGTCCCACCACTAGCGGGAGACAATGAGCAGTTCTTC. It yields the protein CASSQVPPLAGDNEQFF. The chain carries TRBV4-1 and TRBJ2-1; 11 bases map to TRBD2. Germline V gene sequence: CDR1 MGHRA, CDR2 YSYEKL. This CDR3 is 17 amino acids long. Germline trimming cut 1 base from V and 5 bases from J; bases unmatched to any gene: 7.